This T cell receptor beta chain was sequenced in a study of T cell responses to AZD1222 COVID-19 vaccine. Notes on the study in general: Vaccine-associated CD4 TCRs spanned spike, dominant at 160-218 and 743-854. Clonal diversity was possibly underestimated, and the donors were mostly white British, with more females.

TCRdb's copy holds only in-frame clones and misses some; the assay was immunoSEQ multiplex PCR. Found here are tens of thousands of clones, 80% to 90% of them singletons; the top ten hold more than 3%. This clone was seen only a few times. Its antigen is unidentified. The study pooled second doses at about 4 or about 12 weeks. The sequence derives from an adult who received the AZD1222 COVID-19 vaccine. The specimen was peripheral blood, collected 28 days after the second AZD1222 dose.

The DNA for the CDR3 is TGTGCCAGCAGTCTGAGACCAGGTCTTTACGAGCAGTACTTC. Encoded protein: CASSLRPGLYEQYF. The rearrangement joins TRBV28 to TRBJ2-7; D gene unclear. V shed 5 bases and J shed 4 bases, with 15 bases lying between them. Germline lookup yields CDR1 MDHEN and CDR2 SYDVKM. The CDR3 has 14 amino acids.